Listed here are 20 T cell receptor beta chains from one sample, sequenced in a study of T cells in Graves' hyperthyroidism and ophthalmopathy. Regions amplified from RNA transcripts were the TCR beta CDR3 regions. First-round RT-PCR with HTBI primers amplified the TCR CDR3 region. MiXCR was run by TCRdb on the multiplex PCR reads, yielding one entry per CDR3 protein. The repertoire holds around 500,000 distinct CDR3 sequences, with 20% to 25% as singletons. Material: blood. These receptors all stem from an older woman with Graves' ophthalmopathy.

V and J are TRBV3-1 and TRBJ2-5; D unresolved. Germline CDR1 reads LGHDT; CDR2 reads YNNKEL (reference sequence). Trimming shortened V by 3 bases and J by 5 bases, and 13 bases separated the two germline ends. This CDR3 has 14 amino acids. As DNA, the CDR3 is TGTGCCAGCAGCCAGGCACACGGCTTGGAGACCCAGTACTTC. Its translation is CASSQAHGLETQYF.

This clonotype was seen many times. The genes are TRBV7-2 and TRBJ2-1; TRBD1 aligns across 9 bases. V trimming: 4 bases; J trimming: 9 bases; junction bases outside the gene matches: 13. There are 16 residues in the CDR3. Germline V gives CDR1 SGHTA, CDR2 FQGNSA. The CDR3 DNA sequence: TGTGCCAGCAGCTCGGAGGGGACAGGGACTTATGTTGAGCAGTTCTTC. Translated: CASSSEGTGTYVEQFF.

V gene TRBV2 combines with J gene TRBJ2-3, with 7 bases aligning to TRBD1. The CDR3 sequence is 15 residues long. After removal of 6 bases from V and 0 bases from J, the junction contained 6 bases not matched to a gene. The germline gives CDR1 SNHLY, CDR2 FYNNEI. The CDR3 protein is CASRPDRTSTDTQYF. The CDR3 nucleotides are TGTGCCAGCAGACCGGACAGGACAAGCACAGATACGCAGTATTTT.

This clonotype was observed a few times. CDR3 coding DNA: TGCGCCAGCAGCTTGGCCCCGACAGATAAGTACAATGAGCAGTTCTTC. Amino acid sequence: CASSLAPTDKYNEQFF. The chain joins TRBV5-1 to TRBJ2-1, with TRBD1 as a possible D gene (5 bases). The germline V gene has CDR1 SGHRS and CDR2 YFSETQ. V was pared by 0 bases and J by 4 bases, with 14 bases between. The CDR3 is 16 residues long. The whole variable domain, filled in from reference TRBV5-1 and TRBJ2-1, reads KAGVTQTPRYLIKTRGQQVTLSCSPISGHRSVSWYQQTPGQGLQFLFEYFSETQRNKGNFPGRFSGRQFSNSRSEMNVSTLELGDSALYLCASSLAPTDKYNEQFFGPGTRLTVL.

This clonotype was counted ten times or more. The chain links TRBV11-2 to TRBJ1-3; no definite D call. CDR3 length: 11 residues. CDR1 and CDR2 from the germline V gene are SGHAT and FQNNGV. Deletions cut 6 bases from V and 1 base from J, with 1 base between. The CDR3 region has the DNA TGTGCCAGCAGATCTGGAAACACCATATATTTT. Encoded protein: CASRSGNTIYF.

This clonotype was detected many times. The chain has TRBV11-2 and TRBJ2-2; D is possibly TRBD2 (6 bases). The CDR3 runs to 16 residues. Germline V CDR1 and CDR2: SGHAT, FQNNGV. Trimming cost V 3 bases and J 0 bases, with 11 bases left between them. DNA of the CDR3: TGTGCCAGCAGCTTGGGGGTAGCGGCGAACACCGGGGAGCTGTTTTTT. Amino acid sequence: CASSLGVAANTGELFF.

This clonotype was observed a handful of times. This chain uses TRBV6-2 or TRBV6-3 with TRBJ2-2; 14 positions match TRBD2. The CDR3 contains 17 residues. Unmatched junction bases numbered 7, after V lost 4 bases and J lost 6 bases. Germline values: CDR1 MNHEY, CDR2 SVGEGT. The CDR3 loop reads CASSWGLAGDYSGELFF. The CDR3 DNA is TGTGCCAGCAGTTGGGGACTAGCGGGAGATTATTCCGGGGAGCTGTTTTTT.

For this clonotype: The CDR3 ends on some other residue instead of the conserved phenylalanine or tryptophan, so this is likely a read error. The gene calls are TRBV2 and TRBJ2-1, with D perhaps TRBD2 (5 bases). V lost 6 bases to trimming and J lost 4 bases, with 13 bases between them. Per germline, CDR1 SNHLY and CDR2 FYNNEI. This CDR3 has 14 residues. CDR3 loop: CASRNQRSYNEQFS. The DNA for the CDR3 is TGTGCCAGCAGGAATCAGCGGAGTTACAATGAGCAGTTCTCC.

This clonotype was seen a few times. This chain joins TRBV20-1 and TRBJ2-1; 9 positions agree with TRBD2. The J segment lost 0 bases and the V segment lost 1 base, leaving 7 bases of the junction unmatched. The germline CDR1 and CDR2 sequences are DFQATT and SNEGSKA (reference sequence). The CDR3 consists of 17 residues. The CDR3 DNA is TGCAGTGCTAGAGGCGGTAGCGGGAGCAGCTCCTACAATGAGCAGTTCTTC. Amino acid sequence: CSARGGSGSSSYNEQFF.

This clonotype was found many times. V and J are TRBV5-5 and TRBJ2-3; possible D gene TRBD1, 6 bases. Per the germline V gene, CDR1 is SGHKS and CDR2 is YYEKEE (reference sequence). V shed 4 bases and J shed 0 bases, with 12 bases lying between them. The CDR3 has 15 amino acids. This chain's CDR3 is CASSSDRSSTDTQYF. The CDR3 nucleotides are TGTGCCAGCAGCAGCGACAGGTCTAGCACAGATACGCAGTATTTT. Together with reference TRBV5-5 and TRBJ2-3, the CDR3 gives the full variable domain: DAGVTQSPTHLIKTRGQQVTLRCSPISGHKSVSWYQQVLGQGPQFIFQYYEKEERGRGNFPDRFSARQFPNYSSELNVNALLLGDSALYLCASSSDRSSTDTQYFGPGTRLTVL.

A few counts support this clonotype. This chain uses TRBV6-1 with TRBJ1-1; D remains ambiguous. The V gene's germline CDR1 is MNHNS and CDR2 SASEGT. This CDR3 contains 14 residues. The ends were cut back, 7 bases at V and 4 bases at J, with 16 bases in the middle. The CDR3 bases are TGTGCCAGCATTCAAACTTTTCGAACCACTGAAGCTTTCTTT. Translated: CASIQTFRTTEAFF.

This chain connects TRBV27 to TRBJ2-1, with 11 bases that match TRBD1. In germline, CDR1 is MNHEY, CDR2 SMNVEV (reference sequence). CDR3 length: 16 residues. V was pared by 6 bases and J by 5 bases, with 9 bases of the junction left unmatched. CDR3 loop: CASRPIGTGGDNEQFF. In nucleotides, the CDR3 is TGTGCCAGCAGGCCGATTGGGACAGGGGGTGACAATGAGCAGTTCTTC.

This rearrangement joins TRBV5-1 to TRBJ2-3, with D unresolved. The V gene lost 4 bases and the J gene lost 2 bases, with 11 bases spanning the gap. Per the germline V gene, CDR1 is SGHRS and CDR2 is YFSETQ. The CDR3 consists of 14 residues. CDR3 nucleotides: TGCGCCAGCAGCACCCCGGAGCCCACAGATACGCAGTATTTT. The encoded protein is CASSTPEPTDTQYF. Together with reference TRBV5-1 and TRBJ2-3, the CDR3 gives the full variable domain: KAGVTQTPRYLIKTRGQQVTLSCSPISGHRSVSWYQQTPGQGLQFLFEYFSETQRNKGNFPGRFSGRQFSNSRSEMNVSTLELGDSALYLCASSTPEPTDTQYFGPGTRLTVL.

The chain employs TRBV15 and TRBJ2-4, with D uncertain. The CDR3 covers 12 residues. Germline V CDR1 and CDR2: LNHNV, YYDKDF (reference sequence). Trimming removed 2 bases at V and 5 bases at J, with 4 bases between. The DNA of the CDR3 is TGTGCCACCAGCAGAAGCGAAAACATTCAGTACTTC. The encoded protein is CATSRSENIQYF.

V and J are TRBV2 and TRBJ2-1; 10 bases map to TRBD2. The CDR3 loop spans 15 amino acids. The V segment lost 6 bases and the J segment 4 bases; nucleotides outside the gene matches: 6. The germline gives CDR1 SNHLY, CDR2 FYNNEI. CDR3 sequence: CASRLAGAPYNEQFF. The DNA of the CDR3 is TGTGCCAGCAGGCTAGCGGGAGCGCCATACAATGAGCAGTTCTTC.

This clonotype turned up a few times. This chain uses TRBV20-1 with TRBJ2-1; 10 positions agree with TRBD2. V gave up 3 bases and J gave up 2 bases; unmatched junction bases: 10. Per the germline V gene, CDR1 is DFQATT and CDR2 is SNEGSKA (reference sequence). The CDR3 consists of 17 residues. CDR3 in amino acids: CSARGGLAGAPYNEQFF. CDR3 nucleotide sequence: TGCAGTGCTAGGGGGGGGCTAGCGGGAGCCCCCTACAATGAGCAGTTCTTC.

This clonotype came up once. The gene calls are TRBV28 and TRBJ2-3; weak D call: TRBD1 (6 bases). This CDR3 comprises 14 residues. V lost 6 bases and J 2 bases, leaving 12 bases between the germline ends. Germline V gene data show CDR1 as MDHEN and CDR2 as SYDVKM. This chain's CDR3 is CASRGRGDTDTQYF. The CDR3 DNA reads as TGTGCCAGCAGAGGCAGGGGCGACACAGATACGCAGTATTTT.

The chain employs TRBV12-3 or TRBV12-4 and TRBJ2-2; possibly TRBD2 for D (5 bases). The V and J ends lost 6 bases and 1 base respectively, with 15 bases between them. The length of the CDR3 is 16 residues. CDR3 coding DNA: TGTGCCAGCAGACCTATTCGCGCGGGGAACACCGGGGAGCTGTTTTTT. Amino acids: CASRPIRAGNTGELFF.

The V call is TRBV7-6, the J call TRBJ2-1, with TRBD1 as a possible D gene (5 bases). CDR1 is SGHVS and CDR2 is FNYEAQ in the germline V gene. The CDR3 sequence is 13 residues long. The germline V and J ends were trimmed by 2 bases and 8 bases, with 10 bases remaining between them. CDR3 amino acids: CASSLSGWDEQFF. The CDR3 region has the DNA TGTGCCAGCAGCTTATCAGGGTGGGATGAGCAGTTCTTC.

In DNA, the CDR3 is TGTGCCAGCAGCAGAAGGGCTATCCCCTACAATGAGCAGTTCTTC. Protein: CASSRRAIPYNEQFF. The V call is TRBV5-6, the J call TRBJ2-1; D is unclear. The CDR3 sequence is 15 residues long. Germline values: CDR1 SGHDT, CDR2 YYEEEE. V was clipped by 4 bases and J by 2 bases, with 13 bases between them.